This T cell receptor (beta chain) comes out of a study of cytomegalovirus exposure and HLA in healthy donors. Points from the study as a whole: Common viral pathogens seemed to be connected with several of the most significant clusters, according to a later analysis. A previous analysis found most TCR beta V segments productive roughly 90% or roughly 30% of the time. Apparent HLA restriction characterized most CMV-associated TCR beta chains in a later analysis.

The study ran its PCR with 60 Vbeta and 13 Jbeta primers. TCRdb's copy holds only in-frame clones and misses some; the assay was immunoSEQ multiplex PCR. Altogether 150,000 or so clones are present, 65% to 85% being singletons, with the ten largest covering 2.5% to 3%. Notes on this clone: Its antigen is still unknown.

Germline-derived CDR1 and CDR2 are LNHNV and YYDKDF (reference sequence). The V gene lost 6 bases and the J gene lost 8 bases, with 22 bases spanning the gap. There are 15 residues in the CDR3. The sample was PBMCs. The rearrangement links TRBV15 to TRBJ1-2; no firm D call. This sequence originates from a young man in good health and CMV-seronegative. As DNA, the CDR3 is TGTGCCACCAGTCATAGAGCCGCGGGTACCCACGGCTACACCTTC. Its protein is CATSHRAAGTHGYTF. The full variable domain, its missing parts supplied by reference TRBV15 and TRBJ1-2, is DAMVIQNPRYQVTQFGKPVTLSCSQTLNHNVMYWYQQKSSQAPKLLFHYYDKDFNNEADTPDNFQSRRPNTSFCFLDIRSPGLGDTAMYLCATSHRAAGTHGYTFGSGTRLTVV.